This paragraph covers one TCR beta chain sequence. Multiplex PCR, run in two rounds, amplified TCR beta CDR3 from genomic DNA. Primers specific to each TRBV and TRBJ gene drove first-round PCR. In TCRdb, the multiplex PCR reads were re-called with MiXCR into one record per CDR3 protein. The repertoire consists of fewer than 25,000 distinct CDR3 sequences, with 40% occurring once and the leading ten covering approximately 54%. The sample originates from a study of prognosis after radiotherapy for stage I lung cancer. Two time points each involved a draw of around 6 milliliters of peripheral blood. Deletions cut 6 bases from V and 0 bases from J, with 13 bases between. This CDR3 comprises 15 residues. CDR1 and CDR2 from the germline V gene are SNHLY and FYNNEI.

The J gene is TRBJ2-3, the V gene TRBV2; no reliable D call. Source: PBMCs, taken before or after stereotactic body radiation therapy (not recorded which). The clonotype was recovered from a donor aged 50 or older with non-small cell lung cancer. The CDR3, as DNA: TGTGCCAGCAGGGAGACTGCGACTAGCACAGATACGCAGTATTTT. Protein: CASRETATSTDTQYF. Filled out from reference TRBV2 and TRBJ2-3, the complete variable domain reads EPEVTQTPSHQVTQMGQEVILRCVPISNHLYFYWYRQILGQKVEFLVSFYNNEISEKSEIFDDQFSVERPDGSNFTLKIRSTKLEDSAMYFCASRETATSTDTQYFGPGTRLTVL.